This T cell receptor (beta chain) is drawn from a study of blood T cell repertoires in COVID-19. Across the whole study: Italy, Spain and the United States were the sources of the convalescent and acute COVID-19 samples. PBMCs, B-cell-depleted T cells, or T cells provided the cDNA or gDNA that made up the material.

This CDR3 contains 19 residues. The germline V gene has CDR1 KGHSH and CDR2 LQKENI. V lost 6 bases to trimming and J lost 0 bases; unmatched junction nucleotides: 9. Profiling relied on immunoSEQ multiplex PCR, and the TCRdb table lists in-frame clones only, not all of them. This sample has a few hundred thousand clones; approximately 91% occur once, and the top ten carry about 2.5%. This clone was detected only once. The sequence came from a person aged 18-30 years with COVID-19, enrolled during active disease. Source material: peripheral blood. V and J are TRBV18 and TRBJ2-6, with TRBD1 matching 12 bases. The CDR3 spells CASSLFTGQGASGANVLTF. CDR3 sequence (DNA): TGTGCCAGCTCGCTCTTCACGGGACAGGGGGCCTCTGGGGCCAACGTCCTGACTTTC.